The clone carrying this TCR beta chain was counted between two and nine times. Its target is not known. The data stem from a study of T cell responses to AZD1222 COVID-19 vaccine. V was clipped by 1 base and J by 3 bases, with 7 bases between them. Germline CDR1 and CDR2: SGDLS and YYNGEE. The CDR3 totals 13 residues. Study results and caveats: Possibly, clonal diversity was underestimated; donors were largely white British and included more females.

Clones were read by immunoSEQ multiplex PCR, and TCRdb kept only the in-frame ones, dropping some. This table holds 150,000 to 200,000 clones, around nine tenths found once. Second-dose recipients at about 4 or about 12 weeks were treated as one pooled group. This receptor was identified in an adult who received the AZD1222 COVID-19 vaccine. V usage is TRBV9 and J usage is TRBJ1-2; D remains unclear. Sequences were derived from peripheral blood, sampled 28 days after the second AZD1222 dose. The CDR3 DNA sequence: TGTGCCAGCAGCGTACGGAGGGACTATGGCTACACCTTC. Translation gives CASSVRRDYGYTF.